Listed below are T cell receptor beta chains from one sample, sequenced in a study of regulatory T cells in long-lasting Graves disease. TCRdb reanalysed the multiplex PCR reads using MiXCR and keeps one entry per CDR3 protein. The sample carries hundreds of thousands of distinct CDR3 sequences, around 20% recorded once. The input for sequencing was peripheral blood mononuclear cells (PBMCs), taken when the disease was refractory, from a patient treated with antithyroid drugs. The receptors shown here come from a female donor with Graves disease. Both conserved end residues are part of each CDR3. A D gene is named only where the DNA matches it firmly. A clone size is listed for some rows: how often the clone was seen (once, few, many), or a class if it is expanded.

TRBV28	TRBJ1-4	12	many	.	TGTGCCAGTAAGCAGGTTGACGAAAAACTGTTTTTT	CASKQVDEKLFF
TRBV3-1	TRBJ2-5	13	.	.	TGTGCCAGCAGCCAAGTGGCAGGTTGGACCCAGTACTTC	CASSQVAGWTQYF
TRBV20-1	TRBJ2-1	13	.	.	TGCAGTGCTAGAGATTGGGGGTGGAATGAGCAGTTCTTC	CSARDWGWNEQFF
TRBV2	TRBJ2-7	14	many	TRBD1	TGTGCCAGCAGTGAAGGTCAGGGGGCGTGGGAGCAGTACTTC	CASSEGQGAWEQYF
TRBV20-1	TRBJ1-5	15	.	.	TGCAGTGCTAGAGGATCCAGGGCGAGCAATCAGCCCCAGCATTTT	CSARGSRASNQPQHF
TRBV6-5	TRBJ2-6	17	.	.	TGTGCCAGCAGTTATGGGGGGATGAGCTCTGGGGCCAACGTCCTGACTTTC	CASSYGGMSSGANVLTF
TRBV15	TRBJ1-4	13	few	.	TGTGCCACCAGCAGAGATCTAAGGGAAAAACTGTTTTTT	CATSRDLREKLFF
TRBV28	TRBJ2-1	17	few	.	TGTGCCAGCAGTTTTTATGGTGGCAGAGGCTCCTACAATGAGCAGTTCTTC	CASSFYGGRGSYNEQFF
TRBV20-1	TRBJ1-1	13	few	.	TGCAGTGCTGATAGGGTTTCAAACACTGAAGCTTTCTTT	CSADRVSNTEAFF
TRBV6-1	TRBJ2-7	12	many	.	TGTGCCAGCAGTGAAGACCGTCGGGAGCAGTACTTC	CASSEDRREQYF
TRBV6-1	TRBJ2-2	15	.	TRBD2	TGTGCCAGCAGTGCGGGGACTAGCGTTACCGGGGAGCTGTTTTTT	CASSAGTSVTGELFF
TRBV27	TRBJ2-2	14	.	.	TGTGCCAGCAGTCCAACTGCTGTGTCCGGGGAGCTGTTTTTT	CASSPTAVSGELFF
TRBV6-2/TRBV6-3	TRBJ2-5	18	many	.	TGTGCCAGCAGTTACCTAACCTCCGGGACCCAAGGGCAAGAGACCCAGTACTTC	CASSYLTSGTQGQETQYF
TRBV28	TRBJ1-1	13	many	.	TGTGCCAGCAGTTTTAGGGGCTCAAGGGAAGCTTTCTTT	CASSFRGSREAFF
TRBV7-9	TRBJ1-1	12	many	.	TGTGCCAGCAGTTCCATGAACACTGAAGCTTTCTTT	CASSSMNTEAFF
TRBV12-3/TRBV12-4	TRBJ1-6	18	.	.	TGTGCCAGCAGTCCCCGGAAGGCCGCGGGTTGGATTTATTCACCCCTCCACTTT	CASSPRKAAGWIYSPLHF
TRBV18	TRBJ2-1	15	.	TRBD1	TGTGCCAGCTCACCACAGGAACAGGGGGCAGGTGAGCAGTTCTTC	CASSPQEQGAGEQFF
TRBV5-1	TRBJ2-2	15	.	.	TGCGCCAGCAGCGAACGGACACAGGACACCGGGGAGCTGTTTTTT	CASSERTQDTGELFF
TRBV2	TRBJ2-1	14	many	.	TGTGCCAGCATATGGCAGGGGGGCATCAATGAGCAGTTCTTC	CASIWQGGINEQFF
TRBV29-1	TRBJ2-7	12	many	.	TGCAGCGTTGGGGTTGATCCCTACGAGCAGTACTTC	CSVGVDPYEQYF
TRBV29-1	TRBJ1-1	11	many	.	TGCAGCGTTGAGTACTCCACTGAAGCTTTCTTT	CSVEYSTEAFF
TRBV29-1	TRBJ2-6	13	.	.	TGCAGCGTTGACACCTCTGGGGCCAACGTCCTGACTTTC	CSVDTSGANVLTF
TRBV5-1	TRBJ1-2	12	few	.	TGCGCCAGCGGCGTTGACACCTATGGCTACACCTTC	CASGVDTYGYTF
TRBV5-1	TRBJ2-5	17	few	TRBD2	TGCGCCAGCAGCTTAGGGACTAGCGGAATTACTCAAGAGACCCAGTACTTC	CASSLGTSGITQETQYF
TRBV2	TRBJ1-5	16	many	TRBD1	TGTGCCAGCAGCGACAGGGTGGCGTATAGCAATCAGCCCCAGCATTTT	CASSDRVAYSNQPQHF
TRBV15	TRBJ2-7	18	many	TRBD1	TGTGCCACCAGCAGAGAGGGGAAGAGACAGGGGGTTAGTCGCGAGCAGTACTTC	CATSREGKRQGVSREQYF
TRBV6-1	TRBJ1-5	15	many	.	TGTGCCAGCAGTGAAGTAAGGCAGATCAATCAGCCCCAGCATTTT	CASSEVRQINQPQHF
TRBV6-1	TRBJ2-7	13	.	.	TGTGCCAGCAGTCCCGGACCTGGGGACGAGCAGTACTTC	CASSPGPGDEQYF
TRBV6-2/TRBV6-3	TRBJ1-3	17	few	TRBD1	TGTGCCAGCAGGGAAGACAGGGCAACCCTCTCTGGAAACACCATATATTTT	CASREDRATLSGNTIYF
TRBV2	TRBJ2-1	17	many	.	TGTGCCAGCAGTCTAAAAAGATACAGGGTTGTCTACAATGAGCAGTTCTTC	CASSLKRYRVVYNEQFF
TRBV9	TRBJ1-1	12	many	.	TGTGCCAGCAGCACCCGGAACACTGAAGCTTTCTTT	CASSTRNTEAFF
TRBV11-3	TRBJ2-5	15	.	.	TGTGCCAGCAGCAGAGGGGTTGGCGCGGATGAGACCCAGTACTTC	CASSRGVGADETQYF
TRBV7-9	TRBJ1-2	13	.	.	TGTGCCAGCAGCAACACAGAAGATTATGGCTACACCTTC	CASSNTEDYGYTF
TRBV28	TRBJ2-1	15	.	.	TGTGCCAGCAGTCCCCCCCAGGGGAGCCTCGATGAGCAGTTCTTC	CASSPPQGSLDEQFF
TRBV27	TRBJ2-1	17	.	TRBD2	TGTGCCAGCAGTTCCCCCGCGCTAGCGGGAGACCACAATGAGCAGTTCTTC	CASSSPALAGDHNEQFF
TRBV15	TRBJ2-7	15	.	TRBD1	TGTGCCAGCACCCCCGGACAGGGAGAGACCTACGAGCAGTACTTC	CASTPGQGETYEQYF
TRBV7-7	TRBJ2-5	16	.	.	TGTGCTAGCAGCCCTAGAGGGTCGCGGGGCGAAGAGACCCAGTACTTC	CASSPRGSRGEETQYF
TRBV28	TRBJ2-5	15	.	TRBD2	TGTGCCAGCAGTGGGGGGGGGTCGGGGCAAGAGACCCAGTACTTC	CASSGGGSGQETQYF
TRBV28	TRBJ2-7	15	many	TRBD2	TGTGCCAGCAGTTCCCCCGGACTAGATCCCTACGAGCAGTACTTC	CASSSPGLDPYEQYF
TRBV9	TRBJ1-1	13	few	.	TGTGCCAGCAGCGTAGAAGGAGGTTATGAAGCTTTCTTT	CASSVEGGYEAFF
TRBV6-1	TRBJ2-5	15	many	TRBD1	TGTGCCAGCACCGGGGACAGACTACCTCAAGAGACCCAGTACTTC	CASTGDRLPQETQYF
TRBV12-3/TRBV12-4	TRBJ2-1	15	few	.	TGTGCCAGCAGAGCAGGGACGAGCTCCTACAATGAGCAGTTCTTC	CASRAGTSSYNEQFF
TRBV9	TRBJ2-2	15	few	.	TGTGCCAGCAGCGTTGCGGGGCGGATCACCGGGGAGCTGTTTTTT	CASSVAGRITGELFF
TRBV6-1	TRBJ1-1	14	many	.	TGTGCCAGCAGCAGTTACGTCCCGAACACTGAAGCTTTCTTT	CASSSYVPNTEAFF